These 5 T cell receptor beta chains share one sample of origin, sequenced in a study of OX40 agonist ivuxolimab in advanced cancers. Produced via immunoSEQ multiplex PCR; TCRdb's table is partial and in-frame only. The repertoire includes 45,000 to 70,000 clones, roughly 90% of them detected once, and under 8% sits in the top ten. The input for sequencing was CD4+ or CD8+ T cells sorted from blood, taken in a trial of the OX40 agonist ivuxolimab. These receptor sequences come from an adult with an advanced solid tumor such as melanoma, head and neck, liver or kidney cancer.

This clone was picked up one time. The gene calls are TRBV5-1 and TRBJ2-2, with D possibly matching TRBD1 (5 bases). The germline gives CDR1 SGHRS, CDR2 YFSETQ. The V and J ends lost 2 bases and 5 bases respectively, with 7 bases between them. The CDR3 sequence is 13 residues long. For the CDR3, the DNA is TGCGCCAGCAGCTTAGGGGTAACCGGGGAGCTGTTTTTT. As protein: CASSLGVTGELFF.

The chain combines TRBV2 with TRBJ2-1, with TRBD2 matching 8 bases. Germline trimming cut 7 bases from V and 1 base from J; bases unmatched to any gene: 6. Germline lookup yields CDR1 SNHLY and CDR2 FYNNEI. This CDR3 has 15 residues. The CDR3 DNA follows: TGTGCCAGCAAGTTAACGGGAGGGTCCTACAATGAGCAGTTCTTC. Its protein is CASKLTGGSYNEQFF.

This chain joins TRBV19 and TRBJ2-1, with 7 nucleotides matching TRBD2. Germline V gives CDR1 LNHDA, CDR2 SQIVND (reference sequence). The CDR3 is made up of 14 amino acids. V was clipped by 3 bases and J by 8 bases; unmatched bases: 7. For the CDR3, the DNA is TGTGCCAGTAGTATTCGAACTAGCGCCTATGAGCAGTTCTTC. Protein sequence: CASSIRTSAYEQFF.

The chain combines TRBV6-5 with TRBJ1-1; TRBD1 agrees at 7 bases. V lost 8 bases, J lost 0 bases, and 3 bases stayed unmatched. This CDR3 is built from 13 residues. Germline V gives CDR1 MNHEY, CDR2 SVGAGI. This chain's CDR3 is CASFTGVNTEAFF. Written as DNA, the CDR3 is TGTGCCAGCTTTACAGGGGTGAACACTGAAGCTTTCTTT.

The chain combines TRBV5-1 with TRBJ2-1; unclear D gene. Germline V CDR1 and CDR2: SGHRS, YFSETQ. V lost 4 bases, J lost 5 bases, and 7 bases lay in between. The CDR3 extends over 12 amino acids. The CDR3 bases are TGCGCCAGCAGCCCAGGTAACAATGAGCAGTTCTTC. As protein: CASSPGNNEQFF.